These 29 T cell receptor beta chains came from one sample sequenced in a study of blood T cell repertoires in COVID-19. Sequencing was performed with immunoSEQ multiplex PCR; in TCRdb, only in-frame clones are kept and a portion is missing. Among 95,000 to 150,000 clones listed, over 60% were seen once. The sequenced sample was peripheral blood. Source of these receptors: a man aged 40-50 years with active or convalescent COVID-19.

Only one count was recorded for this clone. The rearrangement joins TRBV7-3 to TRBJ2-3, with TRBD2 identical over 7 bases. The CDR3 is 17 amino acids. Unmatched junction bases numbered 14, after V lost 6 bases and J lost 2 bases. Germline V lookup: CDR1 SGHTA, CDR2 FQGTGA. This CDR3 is CASSARAGVWDTDTQYF. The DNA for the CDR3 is TGTGCCAGCAGTGCCCGCGCGGGAGTGTGGGACACAGATACGCAGTATTTT.

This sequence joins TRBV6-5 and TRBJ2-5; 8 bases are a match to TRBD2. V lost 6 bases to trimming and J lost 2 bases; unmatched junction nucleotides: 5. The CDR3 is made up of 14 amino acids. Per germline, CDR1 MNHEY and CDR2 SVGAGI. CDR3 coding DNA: TGTGCCAGCAGCGTCGGGGGGGTTCAAGAGACCCAGTACTTC. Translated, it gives CASSVGGVQETQYF.

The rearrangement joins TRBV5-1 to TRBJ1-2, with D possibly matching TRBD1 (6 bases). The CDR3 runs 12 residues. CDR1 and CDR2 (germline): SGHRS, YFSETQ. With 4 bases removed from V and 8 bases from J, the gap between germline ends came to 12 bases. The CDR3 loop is CASSDGGWGYTF. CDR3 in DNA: TGCGCCAGCAGCGATGGGGGCTGGGGCTACACCTTC.

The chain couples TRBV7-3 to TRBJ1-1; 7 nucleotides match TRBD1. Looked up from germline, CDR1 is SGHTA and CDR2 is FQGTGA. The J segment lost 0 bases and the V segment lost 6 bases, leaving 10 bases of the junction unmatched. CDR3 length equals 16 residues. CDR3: CASRPTGAPMNTEAFF. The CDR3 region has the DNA TGTGCCAGCAGGCCAACAGGGGCCCCTATGAACACTGAAGCTTTCTTT.

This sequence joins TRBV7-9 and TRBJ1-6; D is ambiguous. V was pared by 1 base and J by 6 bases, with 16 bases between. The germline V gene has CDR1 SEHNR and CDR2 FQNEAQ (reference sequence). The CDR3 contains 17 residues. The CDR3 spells CASSLDGDRNPNSPLHF. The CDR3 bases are TGTGCCAGCAGCTTAGATGGAGACCGGAATCCTAATTCACCCCTCCACTTT.

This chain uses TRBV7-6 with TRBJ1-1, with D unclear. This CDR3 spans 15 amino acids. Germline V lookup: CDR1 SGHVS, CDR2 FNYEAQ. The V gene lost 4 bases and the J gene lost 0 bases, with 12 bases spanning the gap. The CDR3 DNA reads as TGTGCCAGCAGCTCCGGCGGGCGGGTGAACACTGAAGCTTTCTTT. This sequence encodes CASSSGGRVNTEAFF.

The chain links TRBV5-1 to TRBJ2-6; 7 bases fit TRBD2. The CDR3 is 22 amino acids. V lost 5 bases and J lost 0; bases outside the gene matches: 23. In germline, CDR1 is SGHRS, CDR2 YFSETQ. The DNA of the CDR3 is TGCGCCAGCAGGCTCGGGAGCCTGAAGGGAGGGGACTTCAGCTCTGGGGCCAACGTCCTGACTTTC. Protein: CASRLGSLKGGDFSSGANVLTF.

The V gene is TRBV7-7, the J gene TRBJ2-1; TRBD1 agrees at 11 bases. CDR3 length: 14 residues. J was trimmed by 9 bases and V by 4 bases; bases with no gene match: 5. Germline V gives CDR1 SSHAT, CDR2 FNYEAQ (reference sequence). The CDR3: CASSSGQGGAEQFF. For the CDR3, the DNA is TGTGCCAGCAGCTCGGGACAGGGGGGCGCTGAGCAGTTCTTC.

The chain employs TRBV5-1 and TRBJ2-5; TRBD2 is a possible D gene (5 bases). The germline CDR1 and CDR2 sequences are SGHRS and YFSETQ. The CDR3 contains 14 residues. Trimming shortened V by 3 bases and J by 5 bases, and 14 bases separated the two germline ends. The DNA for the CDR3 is TGCGCCAGCAGCTCGACTACCGGAAGCGAGACCCAGTACTTC. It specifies CASSSTTGSETQYF.

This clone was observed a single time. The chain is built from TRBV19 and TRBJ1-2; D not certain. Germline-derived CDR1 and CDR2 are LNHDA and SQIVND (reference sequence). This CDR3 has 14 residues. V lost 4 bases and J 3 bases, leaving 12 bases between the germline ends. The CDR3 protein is CASSTEEGYYGYTF. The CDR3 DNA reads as TGTGCCAGTAGTACGGAGGAGGGCTACTATGGCTACACCTTC.

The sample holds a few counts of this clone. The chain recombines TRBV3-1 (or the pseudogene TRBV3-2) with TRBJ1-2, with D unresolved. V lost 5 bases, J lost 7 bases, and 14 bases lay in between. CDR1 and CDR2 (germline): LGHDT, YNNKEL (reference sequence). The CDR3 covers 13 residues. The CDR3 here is CASSTGGVVGYTF. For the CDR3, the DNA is TGTGCCAGCAGCACGGGCGGGGTCGTTGGCTACACCTTC.

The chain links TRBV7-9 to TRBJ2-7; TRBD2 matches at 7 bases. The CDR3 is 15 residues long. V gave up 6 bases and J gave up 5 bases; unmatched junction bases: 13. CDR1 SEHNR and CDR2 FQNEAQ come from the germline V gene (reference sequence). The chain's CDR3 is CASRRGAGVGDEQYF. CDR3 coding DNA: TGTGCCAGCAGGCGAGGGGCGGGGGTAGGGGACGAGCAGTACTTC.

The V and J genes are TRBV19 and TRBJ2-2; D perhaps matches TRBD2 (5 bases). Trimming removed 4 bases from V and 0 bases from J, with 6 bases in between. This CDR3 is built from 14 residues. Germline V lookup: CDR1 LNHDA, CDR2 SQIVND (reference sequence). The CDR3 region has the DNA TGTGCCAGTAGTAGAGGGCCGAACACCGGGGAGCTGTTTTTT. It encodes CASSRGPNTGELFF.

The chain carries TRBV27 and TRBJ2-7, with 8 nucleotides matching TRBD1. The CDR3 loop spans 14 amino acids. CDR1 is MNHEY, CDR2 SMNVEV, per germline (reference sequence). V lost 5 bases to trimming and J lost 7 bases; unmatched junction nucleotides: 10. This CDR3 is CASSPAGGAREQYF. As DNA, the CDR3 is TGTGCCAGCAGTCCTGCAGGGGGCGCGAGGGAGCAGTACTTC.

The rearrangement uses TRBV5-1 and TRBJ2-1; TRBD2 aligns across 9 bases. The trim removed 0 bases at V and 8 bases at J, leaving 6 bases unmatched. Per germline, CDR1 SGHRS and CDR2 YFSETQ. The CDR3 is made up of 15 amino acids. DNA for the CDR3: TGCGCCAGCAGCTTGGTTAGCGGGAGTATTGATGAGCAGTTCTTC. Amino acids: CASSLVSGSIDEQFF. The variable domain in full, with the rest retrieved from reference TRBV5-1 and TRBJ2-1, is KAGVTQTPRYLIKTRGQQVTLSCSPISGHRSVSWYQQTPGQGLQFLFEYFSETQRNKGNFPGRFSGRQFSNSRSEMNVSTLELGDSALYLCASSLVSGSIDEQFFGPGTRLTVL.

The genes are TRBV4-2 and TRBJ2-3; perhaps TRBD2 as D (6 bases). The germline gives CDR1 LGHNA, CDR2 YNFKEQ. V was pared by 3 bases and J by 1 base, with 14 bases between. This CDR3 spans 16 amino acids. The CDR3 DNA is TGTGCCAGCAGCCACCTCTGGGCTAGCGGCACAGATACGCAGTATTTT. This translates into CASSHLWASGTDTQYF.

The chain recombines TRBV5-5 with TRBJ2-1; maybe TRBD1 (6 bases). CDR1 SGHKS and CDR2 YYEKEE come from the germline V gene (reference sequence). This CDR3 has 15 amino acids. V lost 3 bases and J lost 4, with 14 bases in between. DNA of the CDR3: TGTGCCAGCAGCTACACCGCTCAGGGGTACAATGAGCAGTTCTTC. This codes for CASSYTAQGYNEQFF.

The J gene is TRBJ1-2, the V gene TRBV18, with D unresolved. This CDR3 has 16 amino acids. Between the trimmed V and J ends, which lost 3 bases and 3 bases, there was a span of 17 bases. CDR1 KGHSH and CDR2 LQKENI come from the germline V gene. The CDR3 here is CASSPVEIAVDYGYTF. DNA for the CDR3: TGTGCCAGCTCACCGGTGGAGATTGCAGTGGACTATGGCTACACCTTC. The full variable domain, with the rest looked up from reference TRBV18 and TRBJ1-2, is NAGVMQNPRHLVRRRGQEARLRCSPMKGHSHVYWYRQLPEEGLKFMVYLQKENIIDESGMPKERFSAEFPKEGPSILRIQQVVRGDSAAYFCASSPVEIAVDYGYTFGSGTRLTVV.

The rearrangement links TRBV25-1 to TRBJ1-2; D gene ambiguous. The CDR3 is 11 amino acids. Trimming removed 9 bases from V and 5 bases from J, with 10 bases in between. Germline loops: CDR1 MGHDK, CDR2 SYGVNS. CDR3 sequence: CASRTAYGYTF. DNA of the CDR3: TGTGCCAGTCGAACAGCTTATGGCTACACCTTC.

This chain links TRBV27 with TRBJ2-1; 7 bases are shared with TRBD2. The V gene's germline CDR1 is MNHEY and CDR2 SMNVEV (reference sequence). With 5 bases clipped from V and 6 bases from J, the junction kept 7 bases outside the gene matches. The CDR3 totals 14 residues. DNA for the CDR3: TGTGCCAGCAGTCCGGGCGGGGGTGTCAATGAGCAGTTCTTC. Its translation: CASSPGGGVNEQFF.

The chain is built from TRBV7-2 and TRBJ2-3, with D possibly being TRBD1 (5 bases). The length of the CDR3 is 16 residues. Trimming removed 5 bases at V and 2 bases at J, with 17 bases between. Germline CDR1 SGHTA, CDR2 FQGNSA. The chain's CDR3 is CASSPPGAGITDTQYF. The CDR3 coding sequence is TGTGCCAGCAGCCCCCCTGGGGCAGGGATCACAGATACGCAGTATTTT.

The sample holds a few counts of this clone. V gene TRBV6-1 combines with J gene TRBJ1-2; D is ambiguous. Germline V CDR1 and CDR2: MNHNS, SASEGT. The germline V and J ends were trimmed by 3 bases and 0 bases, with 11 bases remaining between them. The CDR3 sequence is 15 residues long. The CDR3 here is CASSDGSRTNYGYTF. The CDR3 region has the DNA TGTGCCAGCAGTGACGGATCCAGGACTAACTATGGCTACACCTTC.

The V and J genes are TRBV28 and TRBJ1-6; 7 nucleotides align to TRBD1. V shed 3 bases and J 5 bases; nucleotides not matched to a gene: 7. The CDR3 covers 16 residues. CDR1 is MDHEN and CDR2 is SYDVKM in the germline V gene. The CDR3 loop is CASSFGPGQNNSPLHF. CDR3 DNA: TGTGCCAGCAGTTTTGGGCCGGGACAGAATAATTCACCCCTCCACTTT. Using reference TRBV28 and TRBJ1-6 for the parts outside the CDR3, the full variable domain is DVKVTQSSRYLVKRTGEKVFLECVQDMDHENMFWYRQDPGLGLRLIYFSYDVKMKEKGDIPEGYSVSREKKERFSLILESASTNQTSMYLCASSFGPGQNNSPLHFGNGTRLTVT.

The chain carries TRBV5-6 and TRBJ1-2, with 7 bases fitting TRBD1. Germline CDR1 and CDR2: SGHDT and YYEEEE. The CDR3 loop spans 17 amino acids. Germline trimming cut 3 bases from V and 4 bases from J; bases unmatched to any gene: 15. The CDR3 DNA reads TGTGCCAGCAGCTCCCCACGGTGGGACAGCTCCCTCTATGGCTACACCTTC. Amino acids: CASSSPRWDSSLYGYTF.

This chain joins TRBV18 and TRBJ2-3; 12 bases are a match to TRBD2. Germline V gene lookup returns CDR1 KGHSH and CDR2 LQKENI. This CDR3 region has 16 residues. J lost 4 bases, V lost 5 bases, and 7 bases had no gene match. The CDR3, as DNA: TGTGCCAGCTCATTACGGACTAGCGGGACCCCAGATACGCAGTATTTT. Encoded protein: CASSLRTSGTPDTQYF. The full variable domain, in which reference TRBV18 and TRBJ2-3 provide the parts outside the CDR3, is NAGVMQNPRHLVRRRGQEARLRCSPMKGHSHVYWYRQLPEEGLKFMVYLQKENIIDESGMPKERFSAEFPKEGPSILRIQQVVRGDSAAYFCASSLRTSGTPDTQYFGPGTRLTVL.

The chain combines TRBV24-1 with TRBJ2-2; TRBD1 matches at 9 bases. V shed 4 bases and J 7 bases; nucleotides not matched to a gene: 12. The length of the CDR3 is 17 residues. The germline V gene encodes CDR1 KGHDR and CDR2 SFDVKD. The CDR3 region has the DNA TGTGCCACCAGTGAATCTCCGGGACAGGGATCCGTCGGGGAGCTGTTTTTT. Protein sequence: CATSESPGQGSVGELFF.

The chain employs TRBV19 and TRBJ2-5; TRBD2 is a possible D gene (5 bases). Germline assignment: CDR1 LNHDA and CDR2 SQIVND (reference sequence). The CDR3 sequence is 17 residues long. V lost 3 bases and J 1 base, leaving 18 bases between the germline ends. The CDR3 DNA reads TGTGCCAGTAGTATGGTGGGAAGCGGAGCCCCCCAAGAGACCCAGTACTTC. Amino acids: CASSMVGSGAPQETQYF. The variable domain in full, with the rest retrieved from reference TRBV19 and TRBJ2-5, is DGGITQSPKYLFRKEGQNVTLSCEQNLNHDAMYWYRQDPGQGLRLIYYSQIVNDFQKGDIAEGYSVSREKKESFPLTVTSAQKNPTAFYLCASSMVGSGAPQETQYFGPGTRLLVL.

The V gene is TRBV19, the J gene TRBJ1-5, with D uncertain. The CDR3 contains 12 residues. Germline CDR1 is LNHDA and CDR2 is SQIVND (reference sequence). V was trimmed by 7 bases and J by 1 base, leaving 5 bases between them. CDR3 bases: TGTGCCAGTACGGGGAGCAATCAGCCCCAGCATTTT. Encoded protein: CASTGSNQPQHF.

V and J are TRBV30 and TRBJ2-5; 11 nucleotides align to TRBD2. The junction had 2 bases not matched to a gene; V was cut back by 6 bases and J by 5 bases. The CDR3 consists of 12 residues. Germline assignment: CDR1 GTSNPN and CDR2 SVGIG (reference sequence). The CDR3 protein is CACIAGGETQYF. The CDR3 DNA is TGTGCCTGTATAGCGGGAGGGGAGACCCAGTACTTC.